A selection of T cell receptor beta chains follows, all from one sample in a study of T cell changes during pregnancy in multiple sclerosis. Here immunoSEQ multiplex PCR was the method, and the copy in TCRdb shows in-frame clones only, minus some. This repertoire shows tens of thousands of clones, 90% to 95% found once; its top ten account for more than 0.8%. Sample: peripheral blood, taken in the third trimester of pregnancy. The receptors were sampled from a female donor with multiple sclerosis, enrolled in a pregnancy study. The CDR3 runs from the conserved cysteine through the conserved F or W. D genes are given only for firm matches. Clone size appears in some rows only: once, few, many, or a class for an expanded clone.

abundance: .; j_gene: TRBJ2-1; d_gene: TRBD2; v_gene: TRBV29-1; CDR3nt: TGCAGCGTTGTACTAGCGACGAATGAGCAGTTCTTC; CDR3aa: CSVVLATNEQFF
abundance: .; j_gene: TRBJ2-1; d_gene: .; v_gene: TRBV4-1; CDR3nt: TGCGCCAGCAGCCAAGGACTGGGTCCCCGGCACAATGAGCAGTTCTTC; CDR3aa: CASSQGLGPRHNEQFF
abundance: .; j_gene: TRBJ1-3; d_gene: TRBD1; v_gene: TRBV7-6; CDR3nt: TGTGCCAGCAGCTTAGCCCTGAGGCGGGACAGGGGGAGCTCTGGAAACACCATATATTTT; CDR3aa: CASSLALRRDRGSSGNTIYF
abundance: .; j_gene: TRBJ1-1; d_gene: .; v_gene: TRBV19; CDR3nt: TGTGCCAGTGGAAACGGGGGGTTCACTGAAGCTTTCTTT; CDR3aa: CASGNGGFTEAFF
abundance: .; j_gene: TRBJ1-2; d_gene: TRBD1; v_gene: TRBV30; CDR3nt: TGTGCCGGAAGACTACAGGGGGCTGTGGGCTACACCTTC; CDR3aa: CAGRLQGAVGYTF
abundance: once; j_gene: TRBJ2-1; d_gene: TRBD1; v_gene: TRBV25-1; CDR3nt: TGTGCCAGCAGTGAGGGGACAGGCCTCTACAATGAGCAGTTCTTC; CDR3aa: CASSEGTGLYNEQFF
abundance: .; j_gene: TRBJ1-6; d_gene: .; v_gene: TRBV30; CDR3nt: TGTGCCTGGAAGGAGGGTCCGATTTCACCCCTCCACTTT; CDR3aa: CAWKEGPISPLHF
abundance: once; j_gene: TRBJ2-3; d_gene: TRBD2; v_gene: TRBV10-3; CDR3nt: TGTGCCATCAGTGAACCGGGCGGGAGGGCCCTCGATTCCACAGATACGCAGTATTTT; CDR3aa: CAISEPGGRALDSTDTQYF
abundance: .; j_gene: TRBJ2-1; d_gene: TRBD2; v_gene: TRBV19; CDR3nt: TGTGCCAGTAGTGGGACTAGCGCTCCCCCCTACAATGAGCAGTTCTTC; CDR3aa: CASSGTSAPPYNEQFF
abundance: .; j_gene: TRBJ2-5; d_gene: .; v_gene: TRBV6-1; CDR3nt: TGTGCCAGCAGTGAACTCCTTATCCCCGAGACCCAGTACTTC; CDR3aa: CASSELLIPETQYF
abundance: .; j_gene: TRBJ2-7; d_gene: .; v_gene: TRBV11-2; CDR3nt: TGTGCCAGCAGCTTAGAGGCCCGGGTCTCCTACGAGCAGTACTTC; CDR3aa: CASSLEARVSYEQYF
abundance: .; j_gene: TRBJ1-4; d_gene: .; v_gene: TRBV15; CDR3nt: TGTGCCACCAGCAGAGATAGGGGGATGACTGGTGAAAAACTGTTTTTT; CDR3aa: CATSRDRGMTGEKLFF
abundance: once; j_gene: TRBJ2-2; d_gene: TRBD2; v_gene: TRBV7-8; CDR3nt: TGTGCCAGCAGCGTGAGCGGGAGGTGGGGCGGGGAGCTGTTTTTT; CDR3aa: CASSVSGRWGGELFF
abundance: .; j_gene: TRBJ1-1; d_gene: .; v_gene: TRBV2; CDR3nt: TGTGCCAGCAGTAAAACAGGGTGGGGCACTGAAGCTTTCTTT; CDR3aa: CASSKTGWGTEAFF
abundance: .; j_gene: TRBJ2-1; d_gene: TRBD2; v_gene: TRBV6-5; CDR3nt: TGTGCCAGCAGTTACTATAGCGGGACTGAGCAGTTCTTC; CDR3aa: CASSYYSGTEQFF
abundance: .; j_gene: TRBJ1-3; d_gene: TRBD1; v_gene: TRBV7-8; CDR3nt: TGTGCCAGCAGCTTCAAAAGGTTCCGGGACAGGGGTGGAAACACCATATATTTT; CDR3aa: CASSFKRFRDRGGNTIYF
abundance: .; j_gene: TRBJ1-2; d_gene: .; v_gene: TRBV30; CDR3nt: TGTGCCTCGGGGGGCGCCGATGGCTACACCTTC; CDR3aa: CASGGADGYTF
abundance: .; j_gene: TRBJ1-4; d_gene: TRBD1; v_gene: TRBV4-2; CDR3nt: TGTGCCAGCAGCCGGCAGGGGGCAGACTCTAATGAAAAACTGTTTTTT; CDR3aa: CASSRQGADSNEKLFF
abundance: .; j_gene: TRBJ2-2; d_gene: .; v_gene: TRBV28; CDR3nt: TGTGCCAGCAGTCTAGGGGTTTCGAACACCGGGGAGCTGTTTTTT; CDR3aa: CASSLGVSNTGELFF
abundance: .; j_gene: TRBJ2-7; d_gene: TRBD2; v_gene: TRBV5-4; CDR3nt: TGTGCCAGCAGAAATACCGGGGGGGGCTACGAGCAGTACTTC; CDR3aa: CASRNTGGGYEQYF
abundance: .; j_gene: TRBJ2-3; d_gene: .; v_gene: TRBV12-5; CDR3nt: TGTGCTAGTGGTTTGGTACTGGCCCGGCAGGCTCCAGATACGCAGTATTTT; CDR3aa: CASGLVLARQAPDTQYF
abundance: .; j_gene: TRBJ2-1; d_gene: .; v_gene: TRBV21-1; CDR3nt: TGTGCCAGCGCCAGTAGGCTAGCGGGGGTCAATGAGCAGTTCTTC; CDR3aa: CASASRLAGVNEQFF
abundance: .; j_gene: TRBJ1-1; d_gene: .; v_gene: TRBV12-5; CDR3nt: TGTGCTAGTGGTATGGGTCGGAACACTGAAGCTTTCTTT; CDR3aa: CASGMGRNTEAFF
abundance: .; j_gene: TRBJ2-7; d_gene: TRBD1; v_gene: TRBV5-1; CDR3nt: TGCGCCAGCAGCCTTGTGGCAGGGGGCTCCTACGAGCAGTACTTC; CDR3aa: CASSLVAGGSYEQYF
abundance: .; j_gene: TRBJ2-5; d_gene: .; v_gene: TRBV9; CDR3nt: TGTGCCAGCAGCGTATCTGCGGTACAAGAGACCCAGTACTTC; CDR3aa: CASSVSAVQETQYF
abundance: .; j_gene: TRBJ1-2; d_gene: .; v_gene: TRBV5-4; CDR3nt: TGTGCCAGCAGCTTGAACCAGGGCGCCGGTGGCTACACCTTC; CDR3aa: CASSLNQGAGGYTF
abundance: .; j_gene: TRBJ2-1; d_gene: .; v_gene: TRBV27; CDR3nt: TGTGCCAGCCCACGCCCCACGACTAGAAAGGAGCAGTTCTTC; CDR3aa: CASPRPTTRKEQFF
abundance: .; j_gene: TRBJ2-5; d_gene: .; v_gene: TRBV30; CDR3nt: TGTGCCTGGAGTGTACCCGGACAAAAAAATGGAGAGACCCAGTACTTC; CDR3aa: CAWSVPGQKNGETQYF
abundance: .; j_gene: TRBJ1-2; d_gene: .; v_gene: TRBV7-8; CDR3nt: TGTGCCAGCAGCTCTCGGCAGGTTTATGGCTACACCTTC; CDR3aa: CASSSRQVYGYTF
abundance: .; j_gene: TRBJ1-5; d_gene: .; v_gene: TRBV28; CDR3nt: TGTGCCAGCAGTTTAAGGGGGTTTCGGGGTGGCAATCAGCCCCAGCATTTT; CDR3aa: CASSLRGFRGGNQPQHF
abundance: .; j_gene: TRBJ1-2; d_gene: TRBD1; v_gene: TRBV6-5; CDR3nt: TGTGCCAGCAGTCGGACAGGTTTTAACTATGGCTACACCTTC; CDR3aa: CASSRTGFNYGYTF
abundance: .; j_gene: TRBJ2-7; d_gene: .; v_gene: TRBV2; CDR3nt: TGTGCCAGCGGGGGGAACTACGAGCAGTACTTC; CDR3aa: CASGGNYEQYF